This T cell receptor (beta chain) stems from a study of cytomegalovirus exposure and HLA in healthy donors. The V and J ends lost 6 bases and 6 bases, in that order; junction bases with no gene match: 6. Germline V lookup: CDR1 SNHLY, CDR2 FYNNEI. The CDR3 has 14 amino acids. This clone was detected only a few times. The PCR ran on 60 Vbeta and 13 Jbeta primers. Clones were read by immunoSEQ multiplex PCR, and TCRdb kept only the in-frame ones, dropping some. This sample has approximately 150,000 clones, with around three quarters found just once. The origin of this receptor is a woman aged 35 to 49 in good health and CMV-seronegative. What was sequenced was PBMCs. The chain carries TRBV2 and TRBJ2-1; 9 nucleotides agree with TRBD2. DNA for the CDR3: TGTGCCAGCAGCGTTAGCGGGAGTTCCAATGAGCAGTTCTTC. Amino acid sequence: CASSVSGSSNEQFF.